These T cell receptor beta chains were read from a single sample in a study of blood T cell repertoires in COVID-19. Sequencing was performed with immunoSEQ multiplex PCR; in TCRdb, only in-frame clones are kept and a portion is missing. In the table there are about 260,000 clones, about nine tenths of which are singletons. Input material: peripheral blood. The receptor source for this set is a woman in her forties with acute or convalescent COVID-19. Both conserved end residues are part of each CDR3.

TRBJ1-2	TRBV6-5	CASTWTGPYGYTF
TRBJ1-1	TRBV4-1	CASSQPRGEAFF
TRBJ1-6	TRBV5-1	CASSLASGQGAGVVTLHF
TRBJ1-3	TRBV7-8	CASSLDPGSGNTIYF
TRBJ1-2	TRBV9	CASSDRGGYTF
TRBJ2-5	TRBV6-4	CATKLTPGHPYQETQYF
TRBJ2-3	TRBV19	CASSMDRETITDTQYF
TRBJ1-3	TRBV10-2	CASKRTGDSGNTIYF
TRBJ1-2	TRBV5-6	CASSYAGTGEGDYGYTF
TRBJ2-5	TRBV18	CASSPQDGTQETQYF
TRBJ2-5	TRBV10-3	CAISENNRGETQYF
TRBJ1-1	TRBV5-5	CASSPPGHEAFF
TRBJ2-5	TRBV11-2	CASSLEYGVETQYF
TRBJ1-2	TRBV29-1	CSVGLRDRFPYGYTF
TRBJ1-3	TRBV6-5	CASTRTGGNTIYF
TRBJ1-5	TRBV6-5	CASSYSKGVQPQHF
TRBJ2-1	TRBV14	CASSQGGVHNEQFF
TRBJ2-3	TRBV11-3	CASSSGGNTQYF
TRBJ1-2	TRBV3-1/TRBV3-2	CASSQGSGYTF
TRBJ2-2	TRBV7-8	CASSSLTGELFF
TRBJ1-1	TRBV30	CAWSRQGDTEAFF
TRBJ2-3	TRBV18	CASSKEGGGVSTDTQYF
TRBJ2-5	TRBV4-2	CASSQARAGGGETQYF
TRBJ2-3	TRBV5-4	CASSFRGLRGDTQYF
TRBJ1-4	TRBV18	CASSPLGEGEKLFF